Presented here are 4 T cell receptor beta chains from one specimen sequenced in a study of T cell responses to AZD1222 COVID-19 vaccine. The table came from immunoSEQ multiplex PCR; TCRdb's copy has only in-frame clones and leaves some out. The repertoire holds roughly 29,000 clones, with over 90% as singletons. This specimen consisted of peripheral blood, obtained on day 0 of AZD1222 vaccination. These receptors all stem from an adult in good health.

The chain carries TRBV7-9 and TRBJ1-1; D remains unclear. CDR1 is SEHNR and CDR2 is FQNEAQ in the germline V gene (reference sequence). This CDR3 is 13 amino acids long. V lost 7 bases and J lost 4, with 13 bases in between. In DNA form, the CDR3 reads TGTGCCAGCACCGGCTCTGTGGGCACTGAAGCTTTCTTT. Translated: CASTGSVGTEAFF.

Points on this clone: A junction boundary mismatches the germline segment, possibly from a read error. The chain has TRBV2 and TRBJ1-1; perhaps TRBD1 as D (5 bases). CDR1 is SNHLY and CDR2 is FYNNEI in the germline V gene. The CDR3 contains 12 residues. The CDR3 region is CAGRVLNTEAFF. The CDR3 nucleotides read TGTGCCGGCAGGGTGCTGAACACTGAAGCTTTCTTT.

V gene TRBV5-1 combines with J gene TRBJ1-1; tentative D call: TRBD1 (5 bases). Germline loops: CDR1 SGHRS, CDR2 YFSETQ. The V and J ends lost 0 bases and 8 bases respectively, with 17 bases between them. The CDR3 totals 15 residues. The CDR3 DNA is TGCGCCAGCAGCTTGGGGGTACAGGCTAAAGGAGAAGCTTTCTTT. Translated: CASSLGVQAKGEAFF. Variable domain in full (rest from reference TRBV5-1 and TRBJ1-1): KAGVTQTPRYLIKTRGQQVTLSCSPISGHRSVSWYQQTPGQGLQFLFEYFSETQRNKGNFPGRFSGRQFSNSRSEMNVSTLELGDSALYLCASSLGVQAKGEAFFGQGTRLTVV.

This rearrangement joins TRBV6-6 to TRBJ1-1, with D maybe TRBD1 (5 bases). The CDR3 is made up of 15 amino acids. With 2 bases removed from V and 0 bases from J, the gap between germline ends came to 10 bases. CDR1 and CDR2 from the germline V gene are MNHNY and SVGAGI (reference sequence). The CDR3 loop reads CASSYGQGLNTEAFF. In nucleotides, the CDR3 is TGTGCCAGCAGTTACGGTCAGGGCCTGAACACTGAAGCTTTCTTT.